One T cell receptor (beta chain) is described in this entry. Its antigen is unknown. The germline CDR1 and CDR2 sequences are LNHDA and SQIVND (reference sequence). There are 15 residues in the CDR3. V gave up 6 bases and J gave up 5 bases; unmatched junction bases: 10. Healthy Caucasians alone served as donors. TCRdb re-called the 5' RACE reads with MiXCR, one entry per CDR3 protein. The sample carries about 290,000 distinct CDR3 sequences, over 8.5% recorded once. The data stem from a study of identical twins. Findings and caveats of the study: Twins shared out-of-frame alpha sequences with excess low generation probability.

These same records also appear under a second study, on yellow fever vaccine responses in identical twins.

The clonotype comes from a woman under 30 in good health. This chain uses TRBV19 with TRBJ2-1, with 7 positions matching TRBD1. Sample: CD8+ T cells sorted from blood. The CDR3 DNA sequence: TGTGCCAGTAGGGAAGACAGGGTTTTGGACAATGAGCAGTTCTTC. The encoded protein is CASREDRVLDNEQFF.